Below are 30 T cell receptor beta chains sequenced from a single sample in a study of cytomegalovirus exposure and HLA in healthy donors (dated by TCRdb to about 2017). Receptor libraries were prepared by the immunoSEQ multiplex PCR assay. The multiplex PCR relied on a mix of 60 forward primers for TCR Vbeta segments and 13 reverse primers for TCR Jbeta segments. Here the immuneACCESS table is served through TCRdb, limited to in-frame sequences with V and J called. Missing clones are a known gap in these copies; in checked studies unresolved V genes cover under half, and the rest lacks a known reason. Counted in this sample were roughly 220,000 clones; approximately 78% of them appeared once. The ten most abundant clones make up 2.7% of the sample. Source material: PBMCs. The receptors stem from a middle-aged woman in good health and CMV-seronegative.

The CDR3 reads CAWSAGTGNGYTF. Written as DNA, the CDR3 is TGTGCCTGGAGTGCCGGGACAGGGAACGGCTACACCTTC. The V gene is TRBV30, the J gene TRBJ1-2, with 9 bases lining up with TRBD1. The CDR3 is 13 residues long. From germline, CDR1 is GTSNPN and CDR2 SVGIG (reference sequence). J gave up 8 bases and V 1 base, and 5 bases lay outside the gene matches.

This clone was counted once. The gene calls are TRBV2 and TRBJ1-5; tentatively, D is TRBD1 (6 bases). The CDR3 sequence is 15 residues long. V was clipped by 3 bases and J by 4 bases, with 13 bases between them. Germline-derived CDR1 and CDR2 are SNHLY and FYNNEI. CDR3: CASSESGGRNQPQHF. The CDR3 region has the DNA TGTGCCAGCAGTGAGTCGGGGGGCCGAAATCAGCCCCAGCATTTT.

The V gene is TRBV25-1, the J gene TRBJ1-1; the match to TRBD1 covers 7 bases. CDR3 length equals 15 residues. CDR1 is MGHDK and CDR2 is SYGVNS in the germline V gene. Trimming cost V 0 bases and J 2 bases; bases outside gene matches: 3. CDR3 amino acids: CASSEYGTANTEAFF. The CDR3 region has the DNA TGTGCCAGCAGTGAATACGGGACAGCAAACACTGAAGCTTTCTTT. Together with reference TRBV25-1 and TRBJ1-1, the CDR3 gives the full variable domain: EADIYQTPRYLVIGTGKKITLECSQTMGHDKMYWYQQDPGMELHLIHYSYGVNSTEKGDLSSESTVSRIRTEHFPLTLESARPSHTSQYLCASSEYGTANTEAFFGQGTRLTVV.

V and J are TRBV25-1 and TRBJ1-6, with 9 bases identical to TRBD1. In germline, CDR1 is MGHDK, CDR2 SYGVNS. The V and J ends lost 4 bases and 10 bases, in that order; junction bases with no gene match: 8. The CDR3 has 15 residues. CDR3 nucleotides: TGTGCCAGCAGTGGACGGACAGGGGTGAGATCACCCCTCCACTTT. This translates into CASSGRTGVRSPLHF. The variable domain in full, with the rest retrieved from reference TRBV25-1 and TRBJ1-6, is EADIYQTPRYLVIGTGKKITLECSQTMGHDKMYWYQQDPGMELHLIHYSYGVNSTEKGDLSSESTVSRIRTEHFPLTLESARPSHTSQYLCASSGRTGVRSPLHFGNGTRLTVT.

The chain couples TRBV9 to TRBJ2-5; TRBD2 aligns across 7 bases. The CDR3 runs to 16 residues. The J segment lost 4 bases and the V segment lost 1 base, leaving 10 bases of the junction unmatched. Germline values: CDR1 SGDLS, CDR2 YYNGEE. The CDR3 region is CASSVNPRGSGETQYF. The CDR3 region has the DNA TGTGCCAGCAGCGTAAATCCGCGCGGGAGTGGAGAGACCCAGTACTTC.

The V and J genes are TRBV6-1 and TRBJ1-3, with D possibly TRBD1 on 6 matching bases. Trimming took off 7 bases at V and 7 bases at J, with 20 bases between the two ends. The germline gives CDR1 MNHNS, CDR2 SASEGT. The CDR3 has 15 amino acids. CDR3 sequence reads: CASIGGWHVRNTIYF. DNA of the CDR3: TGTGCCAGCATAGGGGGTTGGCACGTTCGGAACACCATATATTTT.

V is TRBV5-4 and J is TRBJ2-2; TRBD2 might be the D (6 bases). The V gene's germline CDR1 is SGHNT and CDR2 YYREEE (reference sequence). CDR3 length: 16 residues. V lost 4 bases, J lost 5 bases, and 18 bases lay in between. The CDR3 region has the DNA TGTGCCAGCAGCGATAGGGTTAGCGGTATTACCGGGGAGCTGTTTTTT. Amino acids: CASSDRVSGITGELFF.

The CDR3 loop reads CASSLSGRSYNEQFF. As DNA, the CDR3 is TGTGCCAGTAGTCTTAGCGGGAGGTCCTACAATGAGCAGTTCTTC. This sequence joins TRBV19 and TRBJ2-1; 10 bases map to TRBD2. Germline V gene lookup returns CDR1 LNHDA and CDR2 SQIVND (reference sequence). This CDR3 contains 15 residues. Germline trimming cut 5 bases from V and 1 base from J; bases unmatched to any gene: 2.

The chain employs TRBV7-3 and TRBJ2-1; TRBD2 aligns across 8 bases. The V gene's germline CDR1 is SGHTA and CDR2 FQGTGA. The CDR3 sequence is 17 residues long. V dropped 1 base and J dropped 3; count of bases not matched to a gene: 8. The CDR3 reads CASSLRRAGGNYNEQFF. CDR3 bases: TGTGCCAGCAGCTTAAGGCGTGCGGGAGGTAACTACAATGAGCAGTTCTTC.

This clone was found once. The chain combines TRBV2 with TRBJ2-2; 7 bases are a match to TRBD2. Germline V gives CDR1 SNHLY, CDR2 FYNNEI. V lost 6 bases, J lost 5 bases, and 6 bases stayed unmatched. The length of the CDR3 is 14 residues. CDR3 nucleotides: TGTGCCAGCAGGGGCGGGAGTGGTACCGGGGAGCTGTTTTTT. Protein sequence: CASRGGSGTGELFF.

The chain carries TRBV18 and TRBJ2-1; D perhaps matches TRBD1 (6 bases). This CDR3 region has 16 residues. The germline gives CDR1 KGHSH, CDR2 LQKENI. With 5 bases removed from V and 6 bases from J, the gap between germline ends came to 20 bases. CDR3 loop: CASSIFEGVLGNEQFF. CDR3 DNA: TGTGCCAGCTCAATCTTTGAGGGGGTTTTGGGCAATGAGCAGTTCTTC.

This clone has a single count. This rearrangement joins TRBV28 to TRBJ2-2, with 10 bases fitting TRBD1. Per the germline V gene, CDR1 is MDHEN and CDR2 is SYDVKM. The CDR3 spans 19 residues. The V segment lost 5 bases and the J segment 3 bases; nucleotides outside the gene matches: 15. CDR3 nucleotides: TGTGCCAGCAGTATTTTCGGACAGGGGGTATGGTTCGACACCGGGGAGCTGTTTTTT. Protein product: CASSIFGQGVWFDTGELFF.

The CDR3 protein is CASSSGGLVYEQYF. In DNA form, the CDR3 reads TGCGCCAGCAGCTCAGGGGGCCTCGTGTACGAGCAGTACTTC. The chain joins TRBV5-1 to TRBJ2-7; 8 bases are a match to TRBD1. J gave up 4 bases and V 3 bases, and 6 bases lay outside the gene matches. Germline assignment: CDR1 SGHRS and CDR2 YFSETQ. The CDR3 is 14 residues long.

This clone was found a few times. This rearrangement joins TRBV6-1 to TRBJ2-3; 7 positions agree with TRBD2. CDR1 and CDR2 (germline): MNHNS, SASEGT. The ends lost 10 bases at V and 0 bases at J; junction bases unmatched: 7. The CDR3 contains 14 residues. The CDR3 DNA sequence: TGTGCCACCTCGGGACTACTTAGCACAGATACGCAGTATTTT. Its translation is CATSGLLSTDTQYF.

The V call is TRBV7-2, the J call TRBJ2-1; the match to TRBD2 covers 10 bases. Germline loops: CDR1 SGHTA, CDR2 FQGNSA. J gave up 3 bases and V 2 bases, and 4 bases lay outside the gene matches. The CDR3 is 16 residues long. DNA for the CDR3: TGTGCCAGCAGCTTACAGGGGACTAGCGTCTACAATGAGCAGTTCTTC. Amino acid sequence: CASSLQGTSVYNEQFF.

The chain employs TRBV2 and TRBJ2-5, with D hard to call. Germline V gene lookup returns CDR1 SNHLY and CDR2 FYNNEI. The CDR3 has 15 residues. V lost 3 bases and J 0 bases, leaving 11 bases between the germline ends. The CDR3 is CASSDTAAYQETQYF. In nucleotides, the CDR3 is TGTGCCAGCAGTGATACCGCGGCTTACCAAGAGACCCAGTACTTC.

The chain links TRBV13 to TRBJ2-2, with TRBD2 matching 13 bases. The trim removed 5 bases at V and 5 bases at J, leaving 5 bases unmatched. Germline assignment: CDR1 PRHDT and CDR2 FYEKMQ (reference sequence). The CDR3 runs to 16 residues. For the CDR3, the DNA is TGTGCCAGCAGCGCTCCGGGACTAGCGGGAACCGGGGAGCTGTTTTTT. This gives the protein CASSAPGLAGTGELFF.

This rearrangement joins TRBV5-1 to TRBJ1-2; 7 positions agree with TRBD1. V gave up 3 bases and J gave up 6 bases; unmatched junction bases: 14. CDR1 and CDR2 (germline): SGHRS, YFSETQ. The CDR3 covers 16 residues. DNA for the CDR3: TGCGCCAGCAGCTCAACGGGACAGACCATAAGAAATGGCTACACCTTC. Its translation: CASSSTGQTIRNGYTF.

The J gene is TRBJ2-3, the V gene TRBV6-1, with D perhaps TRBD1 (6 bases). The CDR3 extends over 15 amino acids. Germline V gene sequence: CDR1 MNHNS, CDR2 SASEGT. V lost 4 bases and J lost 3, with 14 bases in between. Here the CDR3 DNA reads TGTGCCAGCAGTGTACAGGGCTTGGGGACAGATACGCAGTATTTT. It yields the protein CASSVQGLGTDTQYF.

A few counts support this clone. V gene TRBV19 combines with J gene TRBJ2-2; the match to TRBD1 covers 9 bases. The CDR3 sequence is 16 residues long. The germline V gene encodes CDR1 LNHDA and CDR2 SQIVND (reference sequence). V gave up 4 bases and J gave up 6 bases; unmatched junction bases: 9. In DNA, the CDR3 is TGTGCCAGTAGTACTCCCAACAGGGGGCTCGCCGGGGAGCTGTTTTTT. As protein: CASSTPNRGLAGELFF.

This clone is a singleton in its sample. V usage is TRBV10-3 and J usage is TRBJ1-5; D unclear. Germline CDR1 ENHRY, CDR2 SYGVKD. V was shortened by 10 bases and J by 3 bases, with 16 bases between the two germline ends. The CDR3 spans 14 residues. CDR3: CATALTPYNQPQHF. CDR3 DNA sequence: TGTGCCACCGCCCTAACCCCTTACAATCAGCCCCAGCATTTT.

The chain combines TRBV9 with TRBJ1-1; 7 nucleotides match TRBD1. Trimming cost V 2 bases and J 1 base; bases outside gene matches: 8. This CDR3 has 16 amino acids. In germline, CDR1 is SGDLS, CDR2 YYNGEE. The CDR3 loop reads CASSVGGGGWNTEAFF. CDR3 coding DNA: TGTGCCAGCAGCGTCGGAGGGGGCGGTTGGAACACTGAAGCTTTCTTT.

The chain carries TRBV18 and TRBJ1-1, with TRBD1 identical over 11 bases. CDR3 size: 15 residues. The V gene end was trimmed by 6 bases and the J gene end by 6 bases; junction bases not matched to a gene: 9. Germline V gene lookup returns CDR1 KGHSH and CDR2 LQKENI. In DNA, the CDR3 is TGTGCCAGCTCGGCAGGACAGGGGGCGGCGGCTGAAGCTTTCTTT. It translates to CASSAGQGAAAEAFF.

The chain uses TRBV9 and TRBJ2-5; 14 bases are shared with TRBD2. Unmatched junction bases numbered 11, after V lost 4 bases and J lost 3 bases. This CDR3 spans 18 amino acids. In germline, CDR1 is SGDLS, CDR2 YYNGEE. The CDR3 DNA sequence: TGTGCCAGCAGCCTCCACCCGACTAGCGGGAGGGAGAAAGAGACCCAGTACTTC. This codes for CASSLHPTSGREKETQYF.

This clone has only a few counts. The V gene is TRBV5-1, the J gene TRBJ1-1; a weak D match, TRBD1 (5 bases). The CDR3 length is 13 residues. Germline CDR1 SGHRS, CDR2 YFSETQ. V lost 4 bases and J lost 5, with 12 bases in between. CDR3 bases: TGCGCCAGCAGCGGCGGGACGGGAACTGAAGCTTTCTTT. It specifies CASSGGTGTEAFF.

This clone was seen once. The rearrangement uses TRBV4-2 and TRBJ2-1; 14 bases map to TRBD2. V shed 4 bases, J shed 8 bases, and the junction held 4 bases outside the gene matches. Germline lookup yields CDR1 LGHNA and CDR2 YNFKEQ. The CDR3 contains 15 residues. CDR3 in amino acids: CASSLSGLAGDEQFF. The DNA of the CDR3 is TGTGCCAGCAGCCTATCGGGACTAGCGGGAGATGAGCAGTTCTTC.

This chain links TRBV25-1 with TRBJ2-5; 8 nucleotides agree with TRBD1. V gave up 0 bases and J gave up 4 bases; unmatched junction bases: 13. The CDR3 loop spans 18 amino acids. CDR1 is MGHDK, CDR2 SYGVNS, per germline. CDR3 protein: CASSEYTTDRGGAETQYF. CDR3 bases: TGTGCCAGCAGTGAATATACGACAGACAGGGGTGGTGCAGAGACCCAGTACTTC.

The chain joins TRBV15 to TRBJ2-7, with 7 bases lining up with TRBD2. Germline loops: CDR1 LNHNV, CDR2 YYDKDF (reference sequence). After removal of 2 bases from V and 2 bases from J, the junction contained 9 bases not matched to a gene. The CDR3 is made up of 16 amino acids. As DNA, the CDR3 is TGTGCCACCAGCAGACGGGGCGGGAGTGAACCCTACGAGCAGTACTTC. Translated, it gives CATSRRGGSEPYEQYF.

The chain combines TRBV2 with TRBJ2-1, with D unclear. The V gene lost 0 bases and the J gene lost 0 bases, with 12 bases spanning the gap. This CDR3 region has 17 residues. Per germline, CDR1 SNHLY and CDR2 FYNNEI. CDR3 coding DNA: TGTGCCAGCAGTGAAGCGCTCAGGCAGTACTCCTACAATGAGCAGTTCTTC. It translates to CASSEALRQYSYNEQFF.

In this sample, this clone turned up a few times. This rearrangement joins TRBV25-1 to TRBJ2-2; D is unclear. CDR3 length: 15 residues. Germline V gives CDR1 MGHDK, CDR2 SYGVNS. V gave up 3 bases and J gave up 2 bases, with 10 bases separating them. Here the CDR3 reads CASSDGQINTGELFF. The CDR3 nucleotides read TGTGCCAGCAGTGATGGGCAAATTAACACCGGGGAGCTGTTTTTT.